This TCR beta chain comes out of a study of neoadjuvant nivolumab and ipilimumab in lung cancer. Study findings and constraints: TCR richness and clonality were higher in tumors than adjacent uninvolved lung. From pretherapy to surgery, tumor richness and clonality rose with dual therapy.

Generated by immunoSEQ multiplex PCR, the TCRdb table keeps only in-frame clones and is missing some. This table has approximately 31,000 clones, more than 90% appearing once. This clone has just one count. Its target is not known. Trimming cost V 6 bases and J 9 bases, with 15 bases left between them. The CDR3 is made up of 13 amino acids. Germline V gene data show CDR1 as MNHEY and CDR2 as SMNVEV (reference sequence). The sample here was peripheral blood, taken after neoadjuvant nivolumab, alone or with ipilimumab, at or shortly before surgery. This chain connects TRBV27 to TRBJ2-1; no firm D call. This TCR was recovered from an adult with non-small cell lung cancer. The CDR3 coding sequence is TGTGCCAGCAGCATCGTACTATCCTCTGAGCAGTTCTTC. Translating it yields CASSIVLSSEQFF.